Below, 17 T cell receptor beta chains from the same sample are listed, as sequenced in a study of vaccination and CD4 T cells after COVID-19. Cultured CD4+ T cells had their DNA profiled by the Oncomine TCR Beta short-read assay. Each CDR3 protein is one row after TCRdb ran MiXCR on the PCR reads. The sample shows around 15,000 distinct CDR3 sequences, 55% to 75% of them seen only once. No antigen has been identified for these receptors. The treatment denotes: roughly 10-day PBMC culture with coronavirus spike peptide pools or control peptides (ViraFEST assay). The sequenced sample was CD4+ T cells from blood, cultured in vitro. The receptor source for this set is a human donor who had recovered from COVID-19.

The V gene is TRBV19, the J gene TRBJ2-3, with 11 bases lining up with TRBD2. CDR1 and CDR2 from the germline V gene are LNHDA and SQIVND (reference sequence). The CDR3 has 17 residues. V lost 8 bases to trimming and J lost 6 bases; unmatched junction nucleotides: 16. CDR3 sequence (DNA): TGTGCCAGTTCCGTGGGGTTCACTAGCGGGAGTTTGGATACGCAGTATTTT. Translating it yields CASSVGFTSGSLDTQYF.

DNA for the CDR3: TGTGCCAGCAGTCGGGGGCGGGGATATAGCAATCAGCCCCAGCATTTT. Amino acids: CASSRGRGYSNQPQHF. The chain combines TRBV12-3 or TRBV12-4 with TRBJ1-5; possibly TRBD1 for D (6 bases). V lost 5 bases, J lost 0 bases, and 14 bases lay in between. This CDR3 has 16 residues.

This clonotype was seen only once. CDR3 in DNA: TGTGCCAGCAGTCCTGAGAGATATAGGGGAGCTTTCTTT. Translation gives CASSPERYRGAFF. The chain couples TRBV7-2 to TRBJ1-1, with a weak D call TRBD1 (5 bases). V lost 6 bases and J lost 10, with 18 bases in between. This CDR3 region has 13 residues. The V gene's germline CDR1 is SGHTA and CDR2 FQGNSA. The whole variable domain, remainder taken from reference TRBV7-2 and TRBJ1-1, is GAGVSQSPSNKVTEKGKDVELRCDPISGHTALYWYRQSLGQGLEFLIYFQGNSAPDKSGLPSDRFSAERTGGSVSTLTIQRTQQEDSAVYLCASSPERYRGAFFGQGTRLTVV.

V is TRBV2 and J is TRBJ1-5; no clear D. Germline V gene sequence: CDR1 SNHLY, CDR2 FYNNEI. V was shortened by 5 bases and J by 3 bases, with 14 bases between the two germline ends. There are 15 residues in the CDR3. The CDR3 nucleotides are TGTGCCAGCAGTCAGGAGTTTACATTCAATCAGCCCCAGCATTTT. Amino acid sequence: CASSQEFTFNQPQHF.

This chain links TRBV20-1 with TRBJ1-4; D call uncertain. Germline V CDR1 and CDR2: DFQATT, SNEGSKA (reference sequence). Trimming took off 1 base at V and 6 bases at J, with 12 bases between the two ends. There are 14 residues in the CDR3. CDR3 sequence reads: CSARVVQPHEKLFF. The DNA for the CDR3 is TGCAGTGCTAGAGTGGTTCAGCCACATGAAAAACTGTTTTTT.

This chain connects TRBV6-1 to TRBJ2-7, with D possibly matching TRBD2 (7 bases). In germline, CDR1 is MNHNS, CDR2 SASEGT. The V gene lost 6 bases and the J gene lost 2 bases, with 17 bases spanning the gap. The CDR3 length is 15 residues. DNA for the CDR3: TGTGCCAGCAGGGATCCTGGGGGGGCTGCCTACGAGCAGTACTTC. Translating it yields CASRDPGGAAYEQYF.

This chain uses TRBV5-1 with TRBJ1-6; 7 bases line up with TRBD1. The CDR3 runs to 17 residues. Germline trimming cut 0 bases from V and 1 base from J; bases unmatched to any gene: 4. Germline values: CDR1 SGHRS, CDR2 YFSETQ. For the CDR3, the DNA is TGCGCCAGCAGCTTGGCCCCAGGGGGGTCCTATAATTCACCCCTCCACTTT. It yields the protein CASSLAPGGSYNSPLHF.

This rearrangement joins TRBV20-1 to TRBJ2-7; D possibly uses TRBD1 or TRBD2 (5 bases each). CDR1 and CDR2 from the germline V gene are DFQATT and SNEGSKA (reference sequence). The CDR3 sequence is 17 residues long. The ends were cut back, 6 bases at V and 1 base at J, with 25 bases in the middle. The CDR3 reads CSAYPPPGQANSYEQYF. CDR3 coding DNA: TGCAGTGCCTACCCTCCCCCGGGGCAGGCAAATTCCTACGAGCAGTACTTC.

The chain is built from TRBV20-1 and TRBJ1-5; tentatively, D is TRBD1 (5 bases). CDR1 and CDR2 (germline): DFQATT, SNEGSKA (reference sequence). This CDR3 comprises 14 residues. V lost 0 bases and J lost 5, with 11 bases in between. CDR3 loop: CSARDGRGYQPQHF. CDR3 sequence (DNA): TGCAGTGCTAGAGATGGTAGGGGATATCAGCCCCAGCATTTT.

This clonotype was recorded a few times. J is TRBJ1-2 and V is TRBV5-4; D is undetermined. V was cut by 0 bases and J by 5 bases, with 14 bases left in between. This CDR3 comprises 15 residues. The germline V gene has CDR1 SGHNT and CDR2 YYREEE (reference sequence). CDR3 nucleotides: TGTGCCAGCAGCTTGGCAATTTGGCCCAATTATGGCTACACCTTC. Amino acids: CASSLAIWPNYGYTF.

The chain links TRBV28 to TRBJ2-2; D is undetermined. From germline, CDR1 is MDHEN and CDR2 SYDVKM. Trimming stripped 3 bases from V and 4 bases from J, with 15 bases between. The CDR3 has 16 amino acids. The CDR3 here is CASSFRAKGSTGELFF. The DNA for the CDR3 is TGTGCCAGCAGTTTCCGGGCCAAAGGGTCCACCGGGGAGCTGTTTTTT. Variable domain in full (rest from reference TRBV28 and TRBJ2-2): DVKVTQSSRYLVKRTGEKVFLECVQDMDHENMFWYRQDPGLGLRLIYFSYDVKMKEKGDIPEGYSVSREKKERFSLILESASTNQTSMYLCASSFRAKGSTGELFFGEGSRLTVL.

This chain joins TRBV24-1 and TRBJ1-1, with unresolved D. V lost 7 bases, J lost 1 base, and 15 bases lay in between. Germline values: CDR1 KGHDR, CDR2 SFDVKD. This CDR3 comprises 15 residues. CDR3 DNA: TGTGCCACCAGGGTCTCCGGGTCCTCGAACACTGAAGCTTTCTTT. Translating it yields CATRVSGSSNTEAFF.

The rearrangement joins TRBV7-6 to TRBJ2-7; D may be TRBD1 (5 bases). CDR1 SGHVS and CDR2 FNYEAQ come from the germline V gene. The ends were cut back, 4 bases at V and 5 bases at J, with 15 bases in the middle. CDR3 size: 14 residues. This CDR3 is CASSSRLGVHEQYF. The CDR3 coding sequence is TGTGCCAGCAGCTCGAGGTTAGGGGTCCACGAGCAGTACTTC.

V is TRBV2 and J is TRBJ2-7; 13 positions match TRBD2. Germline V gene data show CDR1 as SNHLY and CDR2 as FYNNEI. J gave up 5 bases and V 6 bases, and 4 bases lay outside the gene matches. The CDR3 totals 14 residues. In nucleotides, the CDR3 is TGTGCCAGCAGAGGACTAGCGGGAGAGAACGAGCAGTACTTC. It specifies CASRGLAGENEQYF.

The CDR3 spells CATPPGVNTEAFF. CDR3 nucleotides: TGCGCCACCCCCCCGGGCGTGAACACTGAAGCTTTCTTT. V and J are TRBV10-1 and TRBJ1-1; D is unclear. The V gene's germline CDR1 is WNHNN and CDR2 SYGVQD (reference sequence). V lost 10 bases to trimming and J lost 0 bases, with 12 bases between them. This CDR3 spans 13 amino acids.

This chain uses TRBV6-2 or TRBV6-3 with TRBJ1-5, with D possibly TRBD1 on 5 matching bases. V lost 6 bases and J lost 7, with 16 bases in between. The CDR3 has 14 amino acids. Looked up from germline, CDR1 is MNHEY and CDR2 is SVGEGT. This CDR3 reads CASSNNRGYQPQHF. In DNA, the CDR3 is TGTGCCAGCAGCAATAATCGGGGGTACCAGCCCCAGCATTTT.

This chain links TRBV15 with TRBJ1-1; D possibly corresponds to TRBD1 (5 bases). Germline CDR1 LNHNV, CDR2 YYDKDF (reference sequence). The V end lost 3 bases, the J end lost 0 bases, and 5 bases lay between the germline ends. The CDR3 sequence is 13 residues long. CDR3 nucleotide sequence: TGTGCCACCAGCAGGGGGGTGAACACTGAAGCTTTCTTT. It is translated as CATSRGVNTEAFF. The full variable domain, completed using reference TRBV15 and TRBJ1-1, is DAMVIQNPRYQVTQFGKPVTLSCSQTLNHNVMYWYQQKSSQAPKLLFHYYDKDFNNEADTPDNFQSRRPNTSFCFLDIRSPGLGDTAMYLCATSRGVNTEAFFGQGTRLTVV.